The rows below give T cell receptor beta chains drawn from one sample of a study of blood T cell repertoires in COVID-19. Profiling relied on immunoSEQ multiplex PCR, and the TCRdb table lists in-frame clones only, not all of them. The repertoire holds 150,000 to 200,000 clones, with around nine tenths as singletons. Sequenced material: peripheral blood. Every receptor here comes from a man aged 45 to 65 with acute or convalescent COVID-19. CDR3s include the opening cysteine and the closing phenylalanine or tryptophan. Each record gives: clone size, V gene, D gene, J gene, CDR3 DNA, CDR3 protein. D genes are given only for firm matches. The size field is filled for only some rows; it gives once, few, many or a size class.

>-|TRBV24-1|TRBD2|TRBJ2-3
TGTGCCACGGGACTAGCGGCGAGCACAGATACGCAGTATTTT
CATGLAASTDTQYF
>-|TRBV28|-|TRBJ2-5
TGTGCCAGCAGTTACAGGACACCCAGGACCCAGTACTTC
CASSYRTPRTQYF
>-|TRBV28|-|TRBJ2-1
TGTGCCAGCAGACCAACCTATCCTGAGCAGTTCTTC
CASRPTYPEQFF
>once|TRBV6-1|-|TRBJ2-5
TGTGCCAGCAGTGAAGCAGGAGTCGGGACCCAGTACTTC
CASSEAGVGTQYF
>-|TRBV29-1|TRBD1|TRBJ1-4
TGCAGCGTTGAAGATCGGAGGGACAGGGGTGAAAAACTGTTTTTT
CSVEDRRDRGEKLFF
>-|TRBV29-1|-|TRBJ2-3
TGCAGCGTTGATTCGGGAGATACGCAGTATTTT
CSVDSGDTQYF
>-|TRBV7-2|TRBD2|TRBJ2-3
TGTGCCAGCAGCTTAGGGGGCCGCGGGAGCAGCACAGATACGCAGTATTTT
CASSLGGRGSSTDTQYF
>few|TRBV6-1|TRBD2|TRBJ2-3
TGTGCCAGCAGTGAGAATAGCGGGAGTATAGATACGCAGTATTTT
CASSENSGSIDTQYF
>-|TRBV6-1|TRBD1|TRBJ2-1
TGTGCCAGCAGTGAAAGGGACAGGGGAGATGATGAGCAGTTCTTC
CASSERDRGDDEQFF
>-|TRBV2|TRBD1|TRBJ1-2
TGTGCCAGCAGTCGGGGACAGGCACTACGCTATGGCTACACCTTC
CASSRGQALRYGYTF